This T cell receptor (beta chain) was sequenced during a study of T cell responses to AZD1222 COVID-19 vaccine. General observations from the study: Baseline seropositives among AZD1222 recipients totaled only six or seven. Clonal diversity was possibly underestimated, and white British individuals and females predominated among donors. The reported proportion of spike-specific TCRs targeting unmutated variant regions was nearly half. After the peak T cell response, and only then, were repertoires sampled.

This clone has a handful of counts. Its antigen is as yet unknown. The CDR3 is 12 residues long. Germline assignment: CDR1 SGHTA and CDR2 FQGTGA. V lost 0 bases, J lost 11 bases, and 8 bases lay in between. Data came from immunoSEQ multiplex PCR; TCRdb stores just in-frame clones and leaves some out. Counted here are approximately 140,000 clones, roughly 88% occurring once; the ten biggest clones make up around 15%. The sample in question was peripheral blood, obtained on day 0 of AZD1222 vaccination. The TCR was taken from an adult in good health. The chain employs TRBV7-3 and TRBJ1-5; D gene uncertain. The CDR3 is CASSLTPQAQHF. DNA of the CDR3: TGTGCCAGCAGCTTAACCCCCCAGGCCCAGCATTTT.